The T cell receptor beta chain described here comes from a study of a mutant IDH1 vaccine in newly diagnosed glioma. A word on this clone: Its antigen is not identified.

Noted time point: week 11, during vaccination. The investigators gave 300 ug of mutant IDH1 20-mer peptide in each vaccine dose, together with topical imiquimod. The V gene lost 3 bases and the J gene lost 3 bases, with 16 bases spanning the gap. The CDR3 has 16 residues. Germline V CDR1 and CDR2: SGHNT, YENEEA. Method: immunoSEQ multiplex PCR; TCRdb's copy keeps in-frame clones and lacks some. In the table there are 23,000 or so clones, 70% to 80% of which are singletons. The sequencing here drew on PBMCs, taken from a glioma patient whose treatment included an IDH1 peptide vaccine. The chain has TRBV11-3 and TRBJ2-3; a possible D gene is TRBD2 (5 bases). This sequence originates from a man between 35 and 55 years old with glioma. This CDR3 is CASSFPSGEGTDTQYF. The CDR3, as DNA: TGTGCCAGCAGCTTCCCCTCGGGCGAGGGAACAGATACGCAGTATTTT.